This TCR beta chain was obtained from a study of shared clonotypes between healthy human individuals. On the study more broadly: The people who gave samples were two women and three men aged 18 to 49. Study-wide results and limits: Among donors, clonotype sharing was expected to be affected by sequencing depth.

Running of the assay took place at deep level. Researchers sequenced unsorted PBMC DNA using ten immunoSEQ deep assay plates. Measured with immunoSEQ multiplex PCR; TCRdb has only the in-frame clones, and not every one. The repertoire holds approximately 500,000 clones, 79% seen once, with approximately 13% in the top ten. Worth noting for this clone: Its cognate antigen is unknown.

This CDR3 has 14 amino acids. Sequenced sample: PBMCs. The receptor was isolated from a woman in her thirties or forties in good health. Some clones in this sample may be carry-over from other donors' samples. The rearrangement uses TRBV21-1 and TRBJ1-4. TRBV21-1 is flagged as a pseudogene. Here the CDR3 reads CANLGTLVNEKLFF. Written as DNA, the CDR3 is TGTGCCAACTTAGGCACGTTAGTTAATGAAAAACTGTTTTTT.